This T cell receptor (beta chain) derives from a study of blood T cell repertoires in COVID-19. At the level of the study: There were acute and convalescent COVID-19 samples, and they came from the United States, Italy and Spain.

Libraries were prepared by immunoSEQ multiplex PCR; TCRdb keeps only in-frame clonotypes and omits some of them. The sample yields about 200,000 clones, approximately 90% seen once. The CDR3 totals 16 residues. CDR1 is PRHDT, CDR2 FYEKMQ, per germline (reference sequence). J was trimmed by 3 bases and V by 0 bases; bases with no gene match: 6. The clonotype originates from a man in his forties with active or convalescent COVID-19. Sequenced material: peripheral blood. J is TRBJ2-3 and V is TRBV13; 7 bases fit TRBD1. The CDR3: CASSLGYGTDTDTQYF. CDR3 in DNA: TGTGCCAGCAGCTTAGGCTACGGGACAGATACAGATACGCAGTATTTT.